Detailed here is one T cell receptor (beta chain). It lacks a known antigen. Per-base qualities were not stored, and no clone one base away is much larger. This specimen belongs to a study of OX40 agonist ivuxolimab in advanced cancers. About the investigation overall: The costimulatory receptor OX40 (CD134) was targeted by ivuxolimab, a fully human IgG2 agonistic monoclonal antibody. Intravenous ivuxolimab was administered to patients every 2 weeks at six dose levels: 0.01, 0.1, 0.3, 1.5, 3 and 10 mg/kg. Of the 50 to 55 patients in dose escalation, some 19 had hepatocellular carcinoma, approximately 15 had melanoma, 9 had renal cell carcinoma and 9 had head and neck cancer. In the dose-escalation cohort, more than 75% of patients were male, and the mean age was around 60 years, with a range of 23 to 79. Patients were allowed to have had prior anti-PD-1, anti-PD-L1 or anti-CTLA-4 therapy, and approximately 40% of the dose-escalation patients had previously received checkpoint inhibitors. Partial responses were achieved by three dose-escalation patients, of whom one had hepatocellular carcinoma and two had cutaneous melanoma. Peripheral TCRbeta sequencing aimed to test whether ivuxolimab altered TCR sequence diversity and caused clonal T-cell expansion. The paper covers the monotherapy dose-escalation part of the phase I ivuxolimab trial, which included N of about 56 patients. On the study overall, not on this receptor specifically: On average, CD8+ T cells showed more expanded clones than CD4+ T cells after ivuxolimab. Low levels of normalized T-cell clonal expansion were also seen in some patients who did not respond. At doses from 0.1 to 3.0 mg/kg, clonal expansion was seen in both CD4+ and CD8+ blood T cells between baseline and week 6. In the 0.1-3.0 mg/kg groups, partial responders were among the patients with the lowest normalized peripheral clonal expansion, particularly in CD8+ T cells. Which antigens the clonally expanded peripheral T cells were specific for was not determined.

Patients with a history of autoimmune disease or receiving systemic immunosuppression were excluded from the trial. Peripheral blood for TCR sequencing was collected from all dose cohorts at baseline, on cycle 4 day 1, and on cycle 7 day 1. Samples were obtained from an open-label, multicenter, first-in-human phase I dose-escalation trial of ivuxolimab. Adults with locally advanced or metastatic melanoma, renal cell carcinoma, hepatocellular carcinoma or head and neck squamous cell carcinoma were enrolled in the trial. CD4+ and CD8+ T cells were sorted separately from peripheral blood before TCR sequencing. Genomic DNA was isolated from the sorted cells so that the TCRbeta CDR3 region could be sequenced. TCRbeta CDR3 regions were sequenced using the immunoSEQ Assay. The source is immuneACCESS, and TCRdb retained only in-frame sequences with V and J called. Part of the clones is not carried over; for the studies checked, unresolved V genes explain less than half of this, and the remainder is unexplained. Present in this sample are around 60,000 clones, around 93% of which were seen just once. The ten largest clones take up roughly 0.45% of the sample.

The source material was CD4+ or CD8+ T cells sorted from blood, sampled in a trial of the OX40 agonist ivuxolimab. This receptor was obtained from an adult with an advanced solid tumor such as melanoma, head and neck, liver or kidney cancer.

The CDR3 corresponds to CASTPGLAGGRDTQYF. The DNA is TGTGCCAGCACTCCGGGACTAGCGGGAGGGAGGGATACGCAGTATTTT. This receptor chain uses TRBV27 and TRBJ2-3; 16 bases in the junction line up with TRBD2. V lost 7 bases and J lost 6 bases, and the count of bases not matched to a germline gene is 7. From cysteine to phenylalanine, the CDR3 is 16 amino acids long. Just CDR3 DNA is preserved here, 48 bases in frame from base 1. CDR1 and CDR2, per the germline V gene (reference sequence), are MNHEY and SMNVEV.